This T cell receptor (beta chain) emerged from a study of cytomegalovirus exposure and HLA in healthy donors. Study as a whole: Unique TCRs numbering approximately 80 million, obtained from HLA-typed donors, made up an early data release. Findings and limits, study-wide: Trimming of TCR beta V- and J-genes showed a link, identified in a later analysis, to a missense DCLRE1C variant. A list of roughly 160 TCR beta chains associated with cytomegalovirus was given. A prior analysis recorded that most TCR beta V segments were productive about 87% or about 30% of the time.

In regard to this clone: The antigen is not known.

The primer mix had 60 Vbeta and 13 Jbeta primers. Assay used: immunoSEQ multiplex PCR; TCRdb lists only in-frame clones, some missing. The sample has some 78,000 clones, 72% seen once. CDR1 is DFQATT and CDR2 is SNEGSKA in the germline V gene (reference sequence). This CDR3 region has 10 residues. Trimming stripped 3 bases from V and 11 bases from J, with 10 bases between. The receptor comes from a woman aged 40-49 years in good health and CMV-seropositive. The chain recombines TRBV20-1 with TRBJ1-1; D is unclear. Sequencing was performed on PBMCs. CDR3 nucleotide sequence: TGCAGTGCTAGTCTCCTGAGGGCTTTCTTT. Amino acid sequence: CSASLLRAFF.